The rows below give T cell receptor beta chains drawn from one sample of a study of blood T cell repertoires in COVID-19. Libraries were prepared by immunoSEQ multiplex PCR; TCRdb keeps only in-frame clonotypes and omits some of them. The sample has more than 85,000 clones; about 90% are singletons. Sequencing was done on a sample of peripheral blood. Receptor source: a human donor in a cohort sampled during active COVID-19. Each CDR3 is given without its conserved first and last residue. The order of the fields is D gene, J gene, clone size, V gene, CDR3 protein. D genes are given only for firm matches. A row's size may be missing; if present it is once, few, many or a size class.

TRBD1	TRBJ1-4	NA	TRBV7-8	ASSLWGQGDEKLF
NA	TRBJ2-7	NA	TRBV18	ASSPPGRDYEQY
TRBD2	TRBJ2-2	NA	TRBV15	ATRRGGTSGRGELF
NA	TRBJ1-3	NA	TRBV19	ASGWGRLGNTIY
TRBD1	TRBJ2-5	NA	TRBV7-8	ASRPPGQHRAQY
NA	TRBJ2-7	NA	TRBV6-5	AMGQGLSYEQY
NA	TRBJ1-4	NA	TRBV6-5	ASRPEAREKLF
NA	TRBJ2-1	NA	TRBV6-2/TRBV6-3	ASSYRSNEQF
NA	TRBJ1-2	NA	TRBV5-6	ASSSPGQLNYGYT
NA	TRBJ1-4	NA	TRBV5-1	ASSGGSTNEKLF
TRBD2	TRBJ2-3	NA	TRBV7-9	ASSSPGRGKTDTQY
NA	TRBJ2-7	many	TRBV27	ASRDLAYEQY
NA	TRBJ1-1	few	TRBV5-1	ASSPGGGTVRTEAF
NA	TRBJ1-1	NA	TRBV5-1	ASSLDSLNTEAF
TRBD2	TRBJ2-1	NA	TRBV11-3	ASSPAGGMLPSRNNEQF
NA	TRBJ1-2	NA	TRBV9	ASSVSQGRIGYT